These 10 T cell receptor beta chains share one sample of origin, sequenced in a study of shared clonotypes between healthy human individuals. The repertoire was sequenced with immunoSEQ multiplex PCR; TCRdb's copy has only in-frame clones and lacks some. The table records hundreds of thousands of clones, around three quarters of them present only once. Sequenced input: PBMCs. The source of these receptors is a woman in her 40s in good health. Some clones in this sample may be carry-over from other donors' samples.

The chain uses TRBV7-2 and TRBJ2-7; D gene uncertain. The V gene's germline CDR1 is SGHTA and CDR2 FQGNSA. CDR3 length: 14 residues. Trimming stripped 1 base from V and 3 bases from J, with 10 bases between. CDR3 in DNA: TGTGCCAGCAGCTTAGAGGTGGCCCTCTACGAGCAGTACTTC. Translating gives CASSLEVALYEQYF.

This clone appeared once. It is likely a read error, because the conserved phenylalanine at the end of the CDR3 is missing. The genes are TRBV6-6 and TRBJ2-2; D may be TRBD1 or TRBD2 (5 bases each). Germline loops: CDR1 MNHNY, CDR2 SVGAGI (reference sequence). This CDR3 is 14 amino acids long. CDR3 sequence reads: CASRSGTDTGELFL. DNA of the CDR3: TGTGCCAGCAGGTCAGGGACGGACACCGGAGAGCTGTTTCTT.

This sequence joins TRBV29-1 and TRBJ2-5; D uncertain. With 5 bases removed from V and 1 base from J, the gap between germline ends came to 11 bases. The germline gives CDR1 SQVTM, CDR2 ANQGSEA. The CDR3 is 13 amino acids. CDR3 amino acids: CSVTGQIQETQYF. Written as DNA, the CDR3 is TGCAGCGTTACGGGCCAGATCCAAGAGACCCAGTACTTC.

The J gene is TRBJ1-6, the V gene TRBV5-4; 8 bases line up with TRBD1. Germline V gene lookup returns CDR1 SGHNT and CDR2 YYREEE (reference sequence). CDR3 length: 15 amino acids. J gave up 7 bases and V 4 bases, and 7 bases lay outside the gene matches. CDR3 in amino acids: CASSPDRANNSPLHF. The CDR3 bases are TGTGCCAGCAGCCCGGACAGGGCCAACAATTCACCCCTCCACTTT.

This chain joins TRBV5-6 and TRBJ2-7, with 12 bases lining up with TRBD1. Germline V gives CDR1 SGHDT, CDR2 YYEEEE. The CDR3 loop spans 16 amino acids. J was trimmed by 5 bases and V by 2 bases; bases with no gene match: 8. The CDR3 reads CASSLLGTGGSDEQYF. In DNA form, the CDR3 reads TGTGCCAGCAGCTTACTCGGGACAGGGGGCTCGGACGAGCAGTACTTC.

The chain uses TRBV7-6 and TRBJ2-7; 7 nucleotides agree with TRBD2. Germline assignment: CDR1 SGHVS and CDR2 FNYEAQ. V dropped 4 bases and J dropped 7; count of bases not matched to a gene: 1. The CDR3 covers 11 residues. The CDR3: CASSSGGEQYF. The CDR3 region has the DNA TGTGCCAGCAGCTCCGGGGGGGAGCAGTACTTC.

There are a few counts of this clone. The gene calls are TRBV28 and TRBJ1-1; D not resolved. The CDR3 loop spans 12 amino acids. The germline V gene encodes CDR1 MDHEN and CDR2 SYDVKM. The germline V and J ends were trimmed by 1 base and 6 bases, with 6 bases remaining between them. CDR3 DNA sequence: TGTGCCAGCAGTTTATTGGGCCCTGAAGCTTTCTTT. Translating gives CASSLLGPEAFF.

On this clone: The likely explanation is a read error, given a far larger clone one base away. The chain recombines TRBV4-3 with TRBJ2-3, with a weak D call TRBD1 (6 bases). V lost 1 base, J lost 5 bases, and 10 bases lay in between. The CDR3 contains 14 residues. Germline V gives CDR1 LGHNA, CDR2 YSLEER. In DNA, the CDR3 is TGCGCCAGCAGCCAAGGGACAGAGGTAGATACGCAGTATTTT. As protein: CASSQGTEVDTQYF.

This clone has only a few counts. Written as DNA, the CDR3 is TGTGCCAGCTCACCAGGGGGCAGGGGCTCGGGCACAGATACGCAGTATTTT. This gives the protein CASSPGGRGSGTDTQYF. The V and J genes are TRBV18 and TRBJ2-3; a possible D gene is TRBD1 (6 bases). The CDR3 is 17 amino acids. Germline V gene sequence: CDR1 KGHSH, CDR2 LQKENI. With 2 bases removed from V and 1 base from J, the gap between germline ends came to 16 bases.

This rearrangement joins TRBV27 to TRBJ1-5; D ambiguous. The germline V gene encodes CDR1 MNHEY and CDR2 SMNVEV (reference sequence). V was clipped by 3 bases and J by 5 bases, with 8 bases between them. The CDR3 has 13 residues. This CDR3 reads CASSFSRDQPQHF. The CDR3 nucleotides read TGTGCCAGCAGTTTTAGTAGAGATCAGCCCCAGCATTTT.